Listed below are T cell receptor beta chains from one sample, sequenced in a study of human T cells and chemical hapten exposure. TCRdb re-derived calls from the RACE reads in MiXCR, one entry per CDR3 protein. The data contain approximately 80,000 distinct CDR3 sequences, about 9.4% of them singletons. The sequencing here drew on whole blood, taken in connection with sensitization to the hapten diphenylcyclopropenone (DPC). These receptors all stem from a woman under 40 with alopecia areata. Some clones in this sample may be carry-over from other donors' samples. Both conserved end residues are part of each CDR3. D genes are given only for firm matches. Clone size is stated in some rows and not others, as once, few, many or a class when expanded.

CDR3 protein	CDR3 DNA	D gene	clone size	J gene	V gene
CASSQFLSSYNEQFF	TGCGCCAGCAGCCAATTTCTGAGCTCCTACAATGAGCAGTTCTTC	.	many	TRBJ2-1	TRBV4-3
CAHAEGNTEAFF	TGTGCCCACGCAGAGGGGAACACTGAAGCTTTCTTT	.	many	TRBJ1-1	TRBV28
CASSSGANSPLHF	TGTGCCAGTTCCTCAGGAGCCAATTCACCCCTCCACTTT	.	many	TRBJ1-6	TRBV9
CASSQDAPLGGGNYEQYF	TGTGCCAGCAGCCAAGATGCGCCACTAGGCGGTGGCAACTACGAGCAGTACTTC	.	many	TRBJ2-7	TRBV3-1
CSAIQGAGETQYF	TGCAGTGCTATACAGGGGGCTGGGGAGACCCAGTACTTC	TRBD1	many	TRBJ2-5	TRBV20-1
CASSPTPGLGGETQYF	TGTGCCAGCAGTCCTACACCGGGACTAGGGGGTGAGACCCAGTACTTC	TRBD2	many	TRBJ2-5	TRBV12-3/TRBV12-4
CASSLTGEDSPLHF	TGCGCCAGCAGCTTAACAGGGGAGGATTCACCCCTCCACTTT	TRBD1	many	TRBJ1-6	TRBV5-1
CASNPSFGNQPQHF	TGTGCCAGCAACCCAAGTTTTGGGAATCAGCCCCAGCATTTT	.	.	TRBJ1-5	TRBV9
CASSPPFRLINQPQHF	TGTGCCAGCTCACCACCCTTCAGGCTCATCAATCAGCCCCAGCATTTT	.	.	TRBJ1-5	TRBV18
CASTLMTGIYEQYF	TGTGCCAGCACCCTGATGACAGGGATCTACGAGCAGTACTTC	TRBD1	few	TRBJ2-7	TRBV28
CASMAQYF	TGCGCCAGCATGGCCCAGTACTTC	.	many	TRBJ2-5	TRBV10-1
CAIKSDSLNQPQHF	TGTGCCATCAAGTCGGACAGCCTCAATCAGCCCCAGCATTTT	.	many	TRBJ1-5	TRBV10-3
CASGGDSNQPQHF	TGTGCCAGCGGGGGAGATAGCAATCAGCCCCAGCATTTT	.	many	TRBJ1-5	TRBV6-5
CSALGLAGEQFF	TGCAGCGCCCTGGGACTAGCAGGAGAGCAGTTCTTC	TRBD2	.	TRBJ2-1	TRBV29-1
CSVEINSYEQYF	TGCAGCGTTGAAATTAATTCCTACGAGCAGTACTTC	.	.	TRBJ2-7	TRBV29-1
CATSDPQRQTQYF	TGTGCCACCAGTGATCCTCAGCGACAGACCCAGTACTTC	.	few	TRBJ2-5	TRBV24-1
CASSRGLAVRTDTQYF	TGTGCCAGCAGTCGAGGACTAGCGGTGCGCACAGATACGCAGTATTTT	TRBD2	many	TRBJ2-3	TRBV6-2/TRBV6-3
CASSLALTGPGNTIYF	TGCGCCAGCAGCTTGGCCCTGACGGGCCCTGGAAACACCATATATTTT	.	few	TRBJ1-3	TRBV5-1
CASSLGLAGVEQYF	TGTGCCAGCAGCTTAGGGCTAGCGGGAGTCGAGCAGTACTTC	TRBD2	many	TRBJ2-7	TRBV7-6
CASSLWTQADEQFF	TGTGCCAGCAGTCTATGGACTCAGGCGGATGAGCAGTTCTTC	.	many	TRBJ2-1	TRBV12-3/TRBV12-4
CASRGGGTSGTRKYF	TGTGCCAGCAGGGGAGGCGGGACTAGCGGGACCCGCAAGTACTTC	TRBD2	many	TRBJ2-5	TRBV2
CASSFWGQGINTGELFF	TGTGCCAGCAGTTTTTGGGGACAGGGGATCAACACCGGGGAGCTGTTTTTT	TRBD1	few	TRBJ2-2	TRBV2
CSVEEVVNEQFF	TGCAGCGTTGAAGAGGTCGTAAATGAGCAGTTCTTC	.	many	TRBJ2-1	TRBV29-1
CASSLAGGNAEAFF	TGTGCCAGCAGTTTAGCAGGGGGGAACGCTGAAGCTTTCTTT	TRBD1	many	TRBJ1-1	TRBV27
CASSQSAGVNTGELFF	TGTGCCAGCAGCCAATCGGCTGGGGTCAACACCGGGGAGCTGTTTTTT	.	few	TRBJ2-2	TRBV14
CATSDSGQGLYEQYF	TGTGCCACCAGTGATTCGGGACAGGGTCTCTACGAGCAGTACTTC	TRBD1	many	TRBJ2-7	TRBV24-1
CASSFMGGHEQFF	TGTGCCAGCAGCTTTATGGGGGGCCATGAGCAGTTCTTC	.	.	TRBJ2-1	TRBV5-5
CSATDTQETQYF	TGCAGTGCCACAGATACCCAAGAGACCCAGTACTTC	.	many	TRBJ2-5	TRBV20-1
CASRSTGLAGGSDTQYF	TGTGCCAGCAGATCCACAGGACTAGCGGGAGGTTCAGATACGCAGTATTTT	TRBD2	many	TRBJ2-3	TRBV6-6
CSARDRASTNEKLFF	TGCAGTGCTAGAGACAGGGCCTCAACTAATGAAAAACTGTTTTTT	.	.	TRBJ1-4	TRBV20-1
CASSLQGNTIYF	TGTGCCAGCAGCTTACAGGGAAACACCATATATTTT	.	many	TRBJ1-3	TRBV7-9
CASSLGFAGNEQYF	TGCGCCAGCAGCTTGGGATTCGCGGGGAACGAGCAGTACTTC	.	many	TRBJ2-7	TRBV5-1
CASSILGRGLAVNNEQFF	TGTGCCAGCAGTATCCTGGGGAGGGGACTAGCGGTAAACAATGAGCAGTTCTTC	TRBD2	many	TRBJ2-1	TRBV12-3/TRBV12-4
CASKASGVDSYNEQFF	TGCGCCAGTAAGGCTAGCGGGGTGGACTCCTACAATGAGCAGTTCTTC	TRBD2	many	TRBJ2-1	TRBV5-1
CSANLQGARTGELFF	TGCAGTGCTAACCTACAGGGGGCGAGGACCGGGGAGCTGTTTTTT	TRBD1	many	TRBJ2-2	TRBV20-1
CASSLLPTGLNEKLFF	TGTGCCAGCAGCTTATTACCGACAGGGTTAAATGAAAAACTGTTTTTT	TRBD1	few	TRBJ1-4	TRBV7-9